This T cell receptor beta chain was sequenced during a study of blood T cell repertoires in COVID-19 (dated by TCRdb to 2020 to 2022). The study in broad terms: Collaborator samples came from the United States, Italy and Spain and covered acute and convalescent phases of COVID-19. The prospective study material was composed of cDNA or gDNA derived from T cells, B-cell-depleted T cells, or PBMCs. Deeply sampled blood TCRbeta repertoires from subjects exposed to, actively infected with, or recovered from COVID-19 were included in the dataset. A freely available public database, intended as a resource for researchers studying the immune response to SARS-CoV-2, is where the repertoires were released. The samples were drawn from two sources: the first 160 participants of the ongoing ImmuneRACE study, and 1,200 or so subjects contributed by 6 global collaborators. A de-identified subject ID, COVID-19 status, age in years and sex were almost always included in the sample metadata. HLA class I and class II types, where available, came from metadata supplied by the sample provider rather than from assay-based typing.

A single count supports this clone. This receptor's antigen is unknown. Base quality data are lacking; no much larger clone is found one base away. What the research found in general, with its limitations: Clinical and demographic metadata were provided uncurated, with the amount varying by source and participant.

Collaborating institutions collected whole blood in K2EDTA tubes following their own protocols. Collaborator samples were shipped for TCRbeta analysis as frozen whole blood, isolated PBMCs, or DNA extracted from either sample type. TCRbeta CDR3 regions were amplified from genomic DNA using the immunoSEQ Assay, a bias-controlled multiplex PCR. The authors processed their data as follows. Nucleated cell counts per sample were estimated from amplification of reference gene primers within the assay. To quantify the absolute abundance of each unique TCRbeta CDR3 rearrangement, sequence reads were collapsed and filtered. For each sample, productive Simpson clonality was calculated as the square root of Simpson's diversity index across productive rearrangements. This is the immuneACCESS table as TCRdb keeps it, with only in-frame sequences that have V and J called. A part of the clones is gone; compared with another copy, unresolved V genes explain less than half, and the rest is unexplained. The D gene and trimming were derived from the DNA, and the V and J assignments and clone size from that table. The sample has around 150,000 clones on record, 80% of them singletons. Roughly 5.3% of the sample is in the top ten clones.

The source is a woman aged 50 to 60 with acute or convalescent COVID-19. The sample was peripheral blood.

The CDR3: CATGTGLNYGYTF. In nucleotide form, the sequence is TGCGCCACCGGGACAGGACTAAACTATGGCTACACCTTC. The rearranged chain carries TRBV5-1 and TRBJ1-2, with 8 bases aligning to TRBD1. V lost 9 bases and J lost 2 bases, and the count of bases not matched to a germline gene is 6. Reading from cysteine to phenylalanine, the CDR3 counts 13 amino acids. The entry retains the CDR3 DNA only, 39 bases that are in frame from base 1. According to the germline V gene, CDR1 reads SGHRS and CDR2 reads YFSETQ.